Listed here are 2 T cell receptor beta chains from one sample, sequenced in a study of control samples from healthy donors and cancer patients. The table came from immunoSEQ multiplex PCR; TCRdb's copy has only in-frame clones and leaves some out. Of 150,000 to 200,000 clones listed, about nine tenths were seen once; the top ten hold around 2%. Sample: blood. Receptors were obtained from a woman aged 40-49 years in good health.

The rearrangement links TRBV18 to TRBJ2-3, with 8 positions matching TRBD2. This CDR3 is 17 amino acids long. Germline V gene sequence: CDR1 KGHSH, CDR2 LQKENI. The ends lost 1 base at V and 6 bases at J; junction bases unmatched: 12. The chain's CDR3 is CASSPLIPRTSWDTQYF. In DNA form, the CDR3 reads TGTGCCAGCTCACCACTAATACCCCGGACTAGCTGGGATACGCAGTATTTT.

The sample holds one count of this clone. The junction departs from germline at one end; a sequencing error may be responsible. The V gene is TRBV4-1, the J gene TRBJ1-1, with D unclear. Germline assignment: CDR1 MGHRA and CDR2 YSYEKL. The CDR3 consists of 14 residues. Here the CDR3 reads CASSQESSSLARGF. In DNA form, the CDR3 reads TGCGCCAGCAGCCAAGAGAGCTCGTCACTAGCCCGGGGTTTT.